Following are 11 T cell receptor beta chains from one sample sequenced in a study of T cell responses to AZD1222 COVID-19 vaccine. Here immunoSEQ multiplex PCR was the method, and the copy in TCRdb shows in-frame clones only, minus some. The table lists tens of thousands of clones, approximately 91% of them singletons, with approximately 5% in the top ten. Specimen: peripheral blood, collected 28 days after the second AZD1222 dose. The receptors originated from an adult who received the AZD1222 COVID-19 vaccine.

The chain combines TRBV2 with TRBJ2-7; D unclear. The CDR3 is made up of 12 amino acids. Trimming removed 5 bases from V and 1 base from J, with 6 bases in between. Germline CDR1 reads SNHLY; CDR2 reads FYNNEI. DNA of the CDR3: TGTGCCAGCAGTCCGCAATCCTACGAGCAGTACTTC. Translated, it gives CASSPQSYEQYF.

This chain connects TRBV6-1 to TRBJ1-5, with 8 bases aligning to TRBD1. CDR1 and CDR2 (germline): MNHNS, SASEGT. The CDR3 covers 16 residues. With V trimmed by 3 bases and J by 2 bases, 6 bases remained unmatched. The CDR3 coding sequence is TGTGCCAGCAGTGATCCAGGGGGCTCGGGCAATCAGCCCCAGCATTTT. Encoded protein: CASSDPGGSGNQPQHF.

The chain combines TRBV7-9 with TRBJ1-2; no clear D gene. The CDR3 length is 15 residues. Germline V gives CDR1 SEHNR, CDR2 FQNEAQ (reference sequence). Trimming removed 0 bases at V and 4 bases at J, with 12 bases between. The CDR3 coding sequence is TGTGCCAGCAGCTTAGCGCTATCAACAATCTATGGCTACACCTTC. It specifies CASSLALSTIYGYTF. Drawing the rest from reference TRBV7-9 and TRBJ1-2, the complete variable domain is DTGVSQNPRHKITKRGQNVTFRCDPISEHNRLYWYRQTLGQGPEFLTYFQNEAQLEKSRLLSDRFSAERPKGSFSTLEIQRTEQGDSAMYLCASSLALSTIYGYTFGSGTRLTVV.

The V call is TRBV5-1, the J call TRBJ1-4, with no clear D. Germline CDR1 is SGHRS and CDR2 is YFSETQ. With 4 bases removed from V and 4 bases from J, the gap between germline ends came to 11 bases. This CDR3 comprises 14 residues. The CDR3 sequence: CASSPRVDNEKLFF. The CDR3 coding sequence is TGCGCCAGCAGCCCTCGGGTTGATAATGAAAAACTGTTTTTT.

The V gene is TRBV19, the J gene TRBJ1-6, with D possibly being TRBD1 (6 bases). CDR3 length equals 17 residues. Germline CDR1 and CDR2: LNHDA and SQIVND (reference sequence). V lost 3 bases and J lost 0, with 12 bases in between. The CDR3 loop reads CASSMGAVSSYNSPLHF. The CDR3 bases are TGTGCCAGTAGTATGGGGGCGGTAAGCTCCTATAATTCACCCCTCCACTTT.

Here the CDR3 DNA reads TGTGCCAGCAGCCACCGGGACAGGTTCTACGAGCAGTACTTC. Residues: CASSHRDRFYEQYF. The J gene is TRBJ2-7, the V gene TRBV3-1 (or the pseudogene TRBV3-2); 8 positions match TRBD1. Unmatched junction bases numbered 4, after V lost 3 bases and J lost 3 bases. Looked up from germline, CDR1 is LGHDT and CDR2 is YNNKEL (reference sequence). The CDR3 spans 14 residues.

The rearrangement joins TRBV5-1 to TRBJ1-1; D remains unclear. The CDR3 is made up of 14 amino acids. V was trimmed by 6 bases and J by 6 bases, leaving 18 bases between them. Germline loops: CDR1 SGHRS, CDR2 YFSETQ. The CDR3 DNA is TGCGCCAGCAAAACGCCACAGACTCTAGCTGAAGCTTTCTTT. Translating it yields CASKTPQTLAEAFF.

This sequence joins TRBV5-1 and TRBJ1-1; the D is unclear. With 5 bases removed from V and 1 base from J, the gap between germline ends came to 3 bases. This CDR3 comprises 11 residues. Germline CDR1 and CDR2: SGHRS and YFSETQ. The CDR3 region has the DNA TGCGCCAGCAGAGAGAACACTGAAGCTTTCTTT. Its translation: CASRENTEAFF.

The J gene is TRBJ1-3, the V gene TRBV3-1 (or the pseudogene TRBV3-2); D not certain. This CDR3 has 15 amino acids. Germline assignment: CDR1 LGHDT and CDR2 YNNKEL (reference sequence). V was clipped by 4 bases and J by 1 base, with 11 bases between them. This CDR3 reads CASSLGRGSGNTIYF. CDR3 DNA sequence: TGTGCCAGCAGCCTAGGTCGGGGTTCTGGAAACACCATATATTTT.

V and J are TRBV10-1 and TRBJ1-1; D possibly corresponds to TRBD1 (5 bases). Germline V gene sequence: CDR1 WNHNN, CDR2 SYGVQD (reference sequence). This CDR3 contains 11 residues. V was pared by 5 bases and J by 8 bases, with 9 bases between. The CDR3: CASSKGREAFF. CDR3 in DNA: TGCGCCAGCAGTAAGGGACGGGAAGCTTTCTTT.

The chain has TRBV14 and TRBJ2-3; tentative D call: TRBD1 (6 bases). Germline values: CDR1 SGHDN, CDR2 FVKESK. This CDR3 has 15 residues. V gave up 4 bases and J gave up 2 bases, with 13 bases separating them. This chain's CDR3 is CASSPGTPFTDTQYF. As DNA, the CDR3 is TGTGCCAGCAGCCCCGGGACACCTTTCACAGATACGCAGTATTTT.